This T cell receptor beta chain is from a study of T cells in Graves' hyperthyroidism and ophthalmopathy. Template material for amplifying TCR beta CDR3 regions consisted of RNA transcripts. First-round RT-PCR with HTBI primers amplified the TCR CDR3 region. A single record per CDR3 protein comes from TCRdb applying MiXCR to the multiplex PCR reads. The table lists a few hundred thousand distinct CDR3 sequences, less than 20% of them singletons. This clonotype was recorded many times. Germline-derived CDR1 and CDR2 are SGHRS and YFSETQ. This CDR3 comprises 14 residues. V lost 4 bases, J lost 4 bases, and 4 bases stayed unmatched.

V and J are TRBV5-1 and TRBJ1-1; 10 nucleotides agree with TRBD1. The sample was blood. The TCR originated in a man over 45 with Graves' ophthalmopathy. CDR3: CASSATGGGTEAFF. The CDR3 DNA follows: TGCGCCAGCAGCGCGACAGGGGGCGGCACTGAAGCTTTCTTT.